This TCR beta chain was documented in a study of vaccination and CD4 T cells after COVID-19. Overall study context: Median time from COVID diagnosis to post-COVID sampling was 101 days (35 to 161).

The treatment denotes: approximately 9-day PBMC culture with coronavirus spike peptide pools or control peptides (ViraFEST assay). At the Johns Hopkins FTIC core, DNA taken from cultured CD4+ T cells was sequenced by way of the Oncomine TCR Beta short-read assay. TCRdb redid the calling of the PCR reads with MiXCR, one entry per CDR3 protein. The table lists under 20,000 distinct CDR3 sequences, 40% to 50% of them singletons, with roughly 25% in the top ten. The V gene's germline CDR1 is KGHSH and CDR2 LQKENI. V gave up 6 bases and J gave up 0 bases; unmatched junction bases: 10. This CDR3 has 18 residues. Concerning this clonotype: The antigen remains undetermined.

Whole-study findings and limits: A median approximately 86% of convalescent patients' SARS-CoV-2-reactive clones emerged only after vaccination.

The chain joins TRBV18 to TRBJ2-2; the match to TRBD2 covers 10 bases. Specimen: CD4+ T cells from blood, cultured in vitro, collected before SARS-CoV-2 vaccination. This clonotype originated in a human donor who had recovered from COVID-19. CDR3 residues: CASSRGLAATTNTGELFF. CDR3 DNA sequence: TGTGCCAGCTCTCGCGGACTAGCGGCAACAACGAACACCGGGGAGCTGTTTTTT. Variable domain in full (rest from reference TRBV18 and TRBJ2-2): NAGVMQNPRHLVRRRGQEARLRCSPMKGHSHVYWYRQLPEEGLKFMVYLQKENIIDESGMPKERFSAEFPKEGPSILRIQQVVRGDSAAYFCASSRGLAATTNTGELFFGEGSRLTVL.